The 25 T cell receptor beta chains given below trace back to one sample, sequenced in a study of cytomegalovirus exposure and HLA in healthy donors. Use of 60 Vbeta and 13 Jbeta primers characterized the PCR. Only in-frame clones appear in the TCRdb table, and some are missing; sequencing was by immunoSEQ multiplex PCR. The sample carries about 160,000 clones, approximately 80% recorded once. Sequenced input: PBMCs. These receptor sequences come from a woman aged 25-40 years in good health and CMV-seropositive.

V and J are TRBV5-4 and TRBJ2-7; the match to TRBD2 covers 7 bases. V shed 0 bases and J 0 bases; nucleotides not matched to a gene: 0. Germline values: CDR1 SGHNT, CDR2 YYREEE (reference sequence). CDR3 length: 14 residues. The chain's CDR3 is CASSLERGSYEQYF. DNA of the CDR3: TGTGCCAGCAGCTTGGAGCGGGGCTCCTACGAGCAGTACTTC.

The chain joins TRBV9 to TRBJ1-1; D unresolved. The germline V gene has CDR1 SGDLS and CDR2 YYNGEE. The CDR3 has 12 amino acids. The germline V and J ends were trimmed by 3 bases and 4 bases, with 7 bases remaining between them. The CDR3 here is CASSGIGTEAFF. CDR3 nucleotides: TGTGCCAGCAGCGGCATCGGCACTGAAGCTTTCTTT.

The V and J genes are TRBV5-6 and TRBJ2-3, with 7 bases lining up with TRBD2. V was pared by 4 bases and J by 2 bases, with 19 bases of the junction left unmatched. This CDR3 contains 19 residues. The V gene's germline CDR1 is SGHDT and CDR2 YYEEEE. CDR3 DNA: TGTGCCAGCAGCCAACCAGGCCACCACGGGGGGACTTACACAGATACGCAGTATTTT. Protein sequence: CASSQPGHHGGTYTDTQYF.

The chain has TRBV5-4 and TRBJ2-5; TRBD1 is a possible D gene (6 bases). TRBJ2-7 explains the end of the DNA better; the J call may be wrong. This CDR3 region has 15 residues. Per germline, CDR1 SGHNT and CDR2 YYREEE (reference sequence). CDR3 nucleotides: TGTGCCAGCAGCTTTCGTACAGGGACGCATCTCGAGCAGTACTTC. It encodes CASSFRTGTHLEQYF.

Remarks on this clone: One junction end disagrees with the germline gene, perhaps due to a read error. The chain recombines TRBV10-3 with TRBJ2-7; D is perhaps TRBD1 (6 bases). This CDR3 comprises 14 residues. Germline CDR1 ENHRY, CDR2 SYGVKD. The CDR3: CAISEGQSSELEHF. As DNA, the CDR3 is TGTGCCATCAGTGAGGGACAGTCCTCCGAATTAGAGCACTTC.

This sequence joins TRBV6-1 and TRBJ1-2, with 7 bases identical to TRBD1. This CDR3 is 11 amino acids long. Germline V CDR1 and CDR2: MNHNS, SASEGT. V lost 5 bases to trimming and J lost 10 bases; unmatched junction nucleotides: 4. The DNA of the CDR3 is TGTGCCAGCAGTTGGGACAGATTCTACACCTTC. Amino acid sequence: CASSWDRFYTF.

A remark on this clone: One end of the junction does not line up with germline, which may come from a read error. The chain is built from TRBV19 and TRBJ1-1; 7 nucleotides align to TRBD1. The CDR3 sequence is 15 residues long. The germline V gene encodes CDR1 LNHDA and CDR2 SQIVND (reference sequence). The CDR3 region is CASRIDQGVGTEAFF. In DNA, the CDR3 is TGTGCCAGTAGGATAGACCAGGGGGTAGGCACTGAAGCTTTCTTT. Complete variable domain (other parts from reference TRBV19 and TRBJ1-1): DGGITQSPKYLFRKEGQNVTLSCEQNLNHDAMYWYRQDPGQGLRLIYYSQIVNDFQKGDIAEGYSVSREKKESFPLTVTSAQKNPTAFYLCASRIDQGVGTEAFFGQGTRLTVV.

The J gene is TRBJ2-5, the V gene TRBV14; 9 bases map to TRBD1. Germline lookup yields CDR1 SGHDN and CDR2 FVKESK. This CDR3 comprises 16 residues. V shed 1 base and J 2 bases; nucleotides not matched to a gene: 5. CDR3 residues: CASSQGHGQGQETQYF. CDR3 bases: TGTGCCAGCAGCCAAGGGCACGGACAGGGGCAAGAGACCCAGTACTTC.

The rearrangement joins TRBV5-1 to TRBJ2-7; 9 bases fit TRBD1. From germline, CDR1 is SGHRS and CDR2 YFSETQ. The CDR3 loop spans 13 amino acids. Trimming at V came to 8 bases and at J to 5 bases, leaving 8 bases not matched to a gene. This CDR3 reads CASRSGQGNEQYF. In DNA, the CDR3 is TGCGCCAGTCGGTCGGGACAGGGAAACGAGCAGTACTTC.

CDR3 bases: TGCAGCGCCACACCCATGAGCGGGGCGGATGGCTACACCTTC. It codes for CSATPMSGADGYTF. The gene calls are TRBV29-1 and TRBJ1-2, with a weak D call TRBD1 (5 bases). The V gene lost 7 bases and the J gene lost 6 bases, with 21 bases spanning the gap. Germline loops: CDR1 SQVTM, CDR2 ANQGSEA. CDR3 length: 14 residues.

The rearrangement uses TRBV2 and TRBJ2-7; the D gene is possibly TRBD1 (5 bases). Per germline, CDR1 SNHLY and CDR2 FYNNEI. Trimming took 3 bases from V and 5 from J, leaving 17 bases between them. This CDR3 contains 15 residues. CDR3 DNA sequence: TGTGCCAGCAGTGACAGGGAAGGTATCCTCGACGAGCAGTACTTC. Residues: CASSDREGILDEQYF.

Remarks on this clone: No DNA is shown, since the ends of the CDR3 on it are uncertain; the CDR3 is the one TCRdb lists. The V and J genes are TRBV28 and TRBJ2-1; TRBD1, the table's D call, lacks a check against the DNA. Germline values: CDR1 MDHEN, CDR2 SYDVKM. The CDR3 length is 16 residues, termini included. CDR3 protein: CASSFLAGGSYNEQFF.

The rearrangement links TRBV19 to TRBJ2-1; 7 bases map to TRBD1. Germline V gives CDR1 LNHDA, CDR2 SQIVND (reference sequence). V was pared by 7 bases and J by 5 bases, with 11 bases of the junction left unmatched. The CDR3 covers 15 residues. The CDR3 sequence is CASTSNWDSNNEQFF. CDR3 bases: TGTGCCAGTACCTCCAATTGGGACAGCAACAATGAGCAGTTCTTC.

This chain connects TRBV7-6 to TRBJ1-5; D is ambiguous. The CDR3 is 14 residues long. V dropped 0 bases and J dropped 7 bases, with 10 bases sitting between them. The germline CDR1 and CDR2 sequences are SGHVS and FNYEAQ. CDR3 amino acids: CASSLAPVEQPQHF. In DNA, the CDR3 is TGTGCCAGCAGCTTAGCTCCGGTAGAGCAGCCCCAGCATTTT.

This clone was observed a handful of times. The V gene is TRBV7-8, the J gene TRBJ2-7, with 8 positions matching TRBD1. This CDR3 spans 11 amino acids. CDR1 is SGHVS and CDR2 is FQNEAQ in the germline V gene. Germline trimming cut 3 bases from V and 9 bases from J; bases unmatched to any gene: 1. CDR3 sequence reads: CASSLGTGQYF. In DNA, the CDR3 is TGTGCCAGCAGCTTGGGGACAGGGCAGTACTTC.

This clone was observed a single time. The chain has TRBV6-4 and TRBJ1-1; no definite D call. V was clipped by 3 bases and J by 3 bases, with 8 bases between them. This CDR3 is 13 amino acids long. Germline values: CDR1 MRHNA, CDR2 SNTAGT. This CDR3 reads CASSERFDTEAFF. CDR3 bases: TGTGCCAGCAGTGAACGGTTCGACACTGAAGCTTTCTTT.

This rearrangement joins TRBV6-6 to TRBJ1-2; 7 bases line up with TRBD1. The V gene's germline CDR1 is MNHNY and CDR2 SVGAGI (reference sequence). This CDR3 is 14 amino acids long. Germline trimming cut 2 bases from V and 7 bases from J; bases unmatched to any gene: 7. The CDR3 sequence: CASSYAEGARGYTF. Written as DNA, the CDR3 is TGTGCCAGCAGTTACGCGGAGGGGGCGCGTGGCTACACCTTC.

The rearrangement joins TRBV30 to TRBJ1-5; perhaps TRBD1 as D (6 bases). The CDR3 has 13 residues. The germline gives CDR1 GTSNPN, CDR2 SVGIG (reference sequence). The germline V and J ends were trimmed by 2 bases and 10 bases, with 15 bases remaining between them. CDR3 amino acids: CAWSKWGPGPQHF. For the CDR3, the DNA is TGTGCCTGGAGTAAATGGGGGCCAGGCCCCCAGCATTTT. Drawing the rest from reference TRBV30 and TRBJ1-5, the complete variable domain is SQTIHQWPATLVQPVGSPLSLECTVEGTSNPNLYWYRQAAGRGLQLLFYSVGIGQISSEVPQNLSASRPQDRQFILSSKKLLLSDSGFYLCAWSKWGPGPQHFGDGTRLSIL.

This clone was detected once. This rearrangement joins TRBV4-2 to TRBJ2-7; D not certain. Germline lookup yields CDR1 LGHNA and CDR2 YNFKEQ. The CDR3 is 17 amino acids. V shed 1 base and J shed 4 bases, with 20 bases lying between them. This CDR3 is CASSQVPSSPGSYEQYF. The CDR3 DNA follows: TGTGCCAGCAGCCAAGTTCCGTCAAGCCCCGGGTCTTACGAGCAGTACTTC.

V gene TRBV7-2 combines with J gene TRBJ2-3; D ambiguous. This CDR3 region has 12 residues. V was trimmed by 2 bases and J by 4 bases, leaving 4 bases between them. The germline V gene has CDR1 SGHTA and CDR2 FQGNSA. The CDR3 region has the DNA TGTGCCAGCAGCTTATCGGCAGATACGCAGTATTTT. Translation: CASSLSADTQYF.

CDR3 sequence reads: CASSLDRGSLGTQYF. CDR3 bases: TGTGCCAGCAGCCTGGACAGAGGCAGCCTGGGGACGCAGTATTTT. This chain uses TRBV9 with TRBJ2-3, with D perhaps TRBD1 (6 bases). Trimming left V 4 bases short and J 9 bases short, with 21 bases between. Per germline, CDR1 SGDLS and CDR2 YYNGEE. CDR3 size: 15 residues.

The chain joins TRBV7-2 to TRBJ1-1, with a weak D call TRBD1 (6 bases). With 5 bases removed from V and 5 bases from J, the gap between germline ends came to 15 bases. The CDR3 extends over 14 amino acids. Germline V gene lookup returns CDR1 SGHTA and CDR2 FQGNSA. The CDR3 DNA sequence: TGTGCCAGCAGCATTACAGGGTTTAGTACTGAAGCTTTCTTT. This codes for CASSITGFSTEAFF.

The chain is built from TRBV29-1 and TRBJ1-5; no clear D. Germline-derived CDR1 and CDR2 are SQVTM and ANQGSEA. V lost 6 bases to trimming and J lost 3 bases, with 12 bases between them. The CDR3 is made up of 13 amino acids. The CDR3 reads CSVLGQFNQPQHF. CDR3 DNA: TGCAGCGTCCTTGGGCAGTTCAATCAGCCCCAGCATTTT.

The CDR3 reads CASSLNMDTEAFF. Here the CDR3 DNA reads TGTGCCAGCAGCTTAAACATGGACACTGAAGCTTTCTTT. The chain employs TRBV7-3 and TRBJ1-1; no firm D call. Looked up from germline, CDR1 is SGHTA and CDR2 is FQGTGA. The CDR3 extends over 13 amino acids. The V and J ends lost 1 base and 3 bases respectively, with 6 bases between them.

This chain joins TRBV6-5 and TRBJ1-3; 7 bases agree with TRBD1. The V segment lost 6 bases and the J segment 2 bases; nucleotides outside the gene matches: 7. The CDR3 totals 15 residues. From germline, CDR1 is MNHEY and CDR2 SVGAGI. The CDR3 loop is CASSPDRDAGNTIYF. The CDR3 coding sequence is TGTGCCAGCAGCCCCGACAGGGACGCTGGAAACACCATATATTTT.